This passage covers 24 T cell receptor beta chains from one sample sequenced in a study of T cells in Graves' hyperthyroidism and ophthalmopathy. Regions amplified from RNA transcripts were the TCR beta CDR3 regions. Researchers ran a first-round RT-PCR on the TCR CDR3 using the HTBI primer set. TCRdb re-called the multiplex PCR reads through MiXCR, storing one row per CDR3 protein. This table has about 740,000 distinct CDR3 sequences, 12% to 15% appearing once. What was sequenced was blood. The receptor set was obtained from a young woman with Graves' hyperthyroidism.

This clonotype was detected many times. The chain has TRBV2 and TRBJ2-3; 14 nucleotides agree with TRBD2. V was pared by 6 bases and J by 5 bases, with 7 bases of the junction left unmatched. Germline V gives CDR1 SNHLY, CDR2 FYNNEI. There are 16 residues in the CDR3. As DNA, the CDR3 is TGTGCCAGCAGCTCGACTAGCGGGAGGGGGGGAGATACGCAGTATTTT. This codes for CASSSTSGRGGDTQYF.

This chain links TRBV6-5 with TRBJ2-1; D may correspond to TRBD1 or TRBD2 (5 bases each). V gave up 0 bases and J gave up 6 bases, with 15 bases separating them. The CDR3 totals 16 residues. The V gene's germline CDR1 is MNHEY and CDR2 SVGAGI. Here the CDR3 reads CASSYSPWAGSNEQFF. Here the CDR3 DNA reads TGTGCCAGCAGTTACTCACCCTGGGCAGGGAGCAATGAGCAGTTCTTC.

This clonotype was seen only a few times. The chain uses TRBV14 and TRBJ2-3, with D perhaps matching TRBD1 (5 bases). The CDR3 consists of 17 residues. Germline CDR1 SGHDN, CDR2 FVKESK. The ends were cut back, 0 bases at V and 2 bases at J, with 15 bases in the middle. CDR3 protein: CASSQDTLGVFTDTQYF. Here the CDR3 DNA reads TGTGCCAGCAGCCAAGATACTTTAGGGGTCTTCACAGATACGCAGTATTTT.

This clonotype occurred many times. CDR3 amino acids: CASSPRDRAYSPLHF. The CDR3 DNA follows: TGTGCCAGCTCACCCCGGGACAGGGCGTATTCACCCCTCCACTTT. The J gene is TRBJ1-6, the V gene TRBV18; 9 positions agree with TRBD1. The CDR3 has 15 residues. In germline, CDR1 is KGHSH, CDR2 LQKENI. J lost 8 bases, V lost 3 bases, and 5 bases had no gene match. Full variable domain (remainder filled in from reference TRBV18 and TRBJ1-6): NAGVMQNPRHLVRRRGQEARLRCSPMKGHSHVYWYRQLPEEGLKFMVYLQKENIIDESGMPKERFSAEFPKEGPSILRIQQVVRGDSAAYFCASSPRDRAYSPLHFGNGTRLTVT.

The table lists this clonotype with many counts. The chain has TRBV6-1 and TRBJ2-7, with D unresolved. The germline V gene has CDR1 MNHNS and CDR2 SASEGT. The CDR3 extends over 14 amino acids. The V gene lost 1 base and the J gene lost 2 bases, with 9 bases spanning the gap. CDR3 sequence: CASSEVADAYEQYF. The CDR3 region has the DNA TGTGCCAGCAGTGAAGTGGCGGATGCCTACGAGCAGTACTTC.

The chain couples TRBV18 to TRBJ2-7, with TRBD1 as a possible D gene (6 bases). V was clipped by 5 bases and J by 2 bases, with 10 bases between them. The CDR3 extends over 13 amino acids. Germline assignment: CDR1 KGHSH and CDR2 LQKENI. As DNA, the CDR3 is TGTGCCAGCTCATGGACAGAGGCCTACGAGCAGTACTTC. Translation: CASSWTEAYEQYF.

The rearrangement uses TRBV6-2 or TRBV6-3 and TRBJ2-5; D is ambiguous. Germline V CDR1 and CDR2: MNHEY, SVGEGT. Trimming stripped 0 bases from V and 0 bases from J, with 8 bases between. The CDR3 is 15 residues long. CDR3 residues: CASSYSVRDQETQYF. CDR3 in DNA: TGTGCCAGCAGTTACTCGGTACGGGACCAAGAGACCCAGTACTTC.

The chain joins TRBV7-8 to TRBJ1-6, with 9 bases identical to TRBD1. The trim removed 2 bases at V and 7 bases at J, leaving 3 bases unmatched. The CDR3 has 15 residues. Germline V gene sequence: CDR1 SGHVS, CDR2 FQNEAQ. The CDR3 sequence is CASSLRGQGNSPLHF. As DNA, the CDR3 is TGTGCCAGCAGCTTAAGGGGACAGGGAAATTCACCCCTCCACTTT.

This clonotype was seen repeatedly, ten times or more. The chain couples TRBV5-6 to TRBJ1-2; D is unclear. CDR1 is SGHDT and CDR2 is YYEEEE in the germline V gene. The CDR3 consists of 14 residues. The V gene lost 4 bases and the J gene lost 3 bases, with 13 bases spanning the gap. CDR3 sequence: CASSAGRKYYGYTF. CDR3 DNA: TGTGCCAGCAGCGCCGGACGGAAATACTATGGCTACACCTTC.

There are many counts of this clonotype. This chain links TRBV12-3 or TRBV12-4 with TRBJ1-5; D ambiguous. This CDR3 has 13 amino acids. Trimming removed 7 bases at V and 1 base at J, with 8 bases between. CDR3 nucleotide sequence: TGTGCCAGCACCCGAGACAGCAATCAGCCCCAGCATTTT. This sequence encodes CASTRDSNQPQHF.

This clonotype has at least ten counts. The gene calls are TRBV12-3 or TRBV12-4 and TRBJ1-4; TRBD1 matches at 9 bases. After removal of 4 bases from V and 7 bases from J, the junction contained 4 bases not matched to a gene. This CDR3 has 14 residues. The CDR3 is CASSSQGAGEKLFF. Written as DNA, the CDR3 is TGTGCCAGCAGTTCACAGGGGGCTGGTGAAAAACTGTTTTTT.

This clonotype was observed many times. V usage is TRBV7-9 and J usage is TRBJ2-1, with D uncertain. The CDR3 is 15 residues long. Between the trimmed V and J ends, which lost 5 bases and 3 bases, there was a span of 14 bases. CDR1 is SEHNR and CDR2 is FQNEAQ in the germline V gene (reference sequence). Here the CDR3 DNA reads TGTGCCAGCAGCCCCCCTGAGGAGAACTACAATGAGCAGTTCTTC. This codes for CASSPPEENYNEQFF.

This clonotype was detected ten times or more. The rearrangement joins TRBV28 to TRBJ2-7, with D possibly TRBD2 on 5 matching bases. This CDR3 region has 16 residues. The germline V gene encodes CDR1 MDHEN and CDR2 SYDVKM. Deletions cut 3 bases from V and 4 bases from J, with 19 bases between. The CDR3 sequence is CASSFRPRGSSYEQYF. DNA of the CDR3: TGTGCCAGCAGTTTTCGCCCCCGGGGAAGCTCTTACGAGCAGTACTTC.

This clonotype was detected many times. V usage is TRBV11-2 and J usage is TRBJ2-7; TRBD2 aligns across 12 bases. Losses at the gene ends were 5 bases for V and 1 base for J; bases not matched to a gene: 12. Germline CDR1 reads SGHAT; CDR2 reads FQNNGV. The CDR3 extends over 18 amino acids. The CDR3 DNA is TGTGCCAGCAGCACCGACGGGCGACTAGCGGGAGTGTCCTACGAGCAGTACTTC. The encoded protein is CASSTDGRLAGVSYEQYF.

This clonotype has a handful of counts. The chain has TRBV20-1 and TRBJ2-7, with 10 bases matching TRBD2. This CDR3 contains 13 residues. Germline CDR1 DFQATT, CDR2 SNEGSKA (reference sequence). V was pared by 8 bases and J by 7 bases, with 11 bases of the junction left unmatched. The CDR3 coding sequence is TGCAGTAAAAGGCTAGCGGGAGCGAGGGAGCAGTACTTC. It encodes CSKRLAGAREQYF.

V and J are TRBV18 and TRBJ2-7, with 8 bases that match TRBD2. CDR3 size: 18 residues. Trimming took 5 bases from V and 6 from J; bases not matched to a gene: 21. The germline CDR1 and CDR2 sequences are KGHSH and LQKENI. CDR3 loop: CASSKGQLAGLQGAEQYF. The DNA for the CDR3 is TGTGCCAGCTCAAAGGGGCAGTTAGCGGGACTTCAGGGTGCCGAGCAGTACTTC.

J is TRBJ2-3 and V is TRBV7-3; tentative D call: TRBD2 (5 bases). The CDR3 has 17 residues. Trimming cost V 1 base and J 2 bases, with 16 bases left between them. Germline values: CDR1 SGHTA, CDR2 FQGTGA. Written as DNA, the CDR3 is TGTGCCAGCAGCTTAAGGCGAGGGAGCGGTGTCACAGATACGCAGTATTTT. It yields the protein CASSLRRGSGVTDTQYF. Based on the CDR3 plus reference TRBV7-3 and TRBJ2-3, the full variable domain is GAGVSQTPSNKVTEKGKYVELRCDPISGHTALYWYRQSLGQGPEFLIYFQGTGAADDSGLPNDRFFAVRPEGSVSTLKIQRTERGDSAVYLCASSLRRGSGVTDTQYFGPGTRLTVL.

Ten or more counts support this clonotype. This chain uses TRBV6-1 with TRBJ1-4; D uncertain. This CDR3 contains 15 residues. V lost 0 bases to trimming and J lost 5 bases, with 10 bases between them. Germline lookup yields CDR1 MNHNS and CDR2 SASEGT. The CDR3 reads CASSEAEAVNEKLFF. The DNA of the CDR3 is TGTGCCAGCAGTGAAGCGGAGGCAGTAAATGAAAAACTGTTTTTT.

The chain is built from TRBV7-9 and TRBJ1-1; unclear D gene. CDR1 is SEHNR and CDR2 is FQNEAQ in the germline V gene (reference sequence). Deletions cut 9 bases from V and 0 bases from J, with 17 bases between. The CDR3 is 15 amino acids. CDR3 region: CARSLALIMNTEAFF. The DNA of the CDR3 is TGTGCCAGAAGTTTAGCGCTTATCATGAACACTGAAGCTTTCTTT. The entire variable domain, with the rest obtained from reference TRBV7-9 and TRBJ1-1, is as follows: DTGVSQNPRHKITKRGQNVTFRCDPISEHNRLYWYRQTLGQGPEFLTYFQNEAQLEKSRLLSDRFSAERPKGSFSTLEIQRTEQGDSAMYLCARSLALIMNTEAFFGQGTRLTVV.

CDR3 bases: TGTGCCAGCAGCCAAGTCAGCCAGACCAATGAGCAGTTCTTC. It specifies CASSQVSQTNEQFF. The gene calls are TRBV4-2 and TRBJ2-1; D uncertain. The length of the CDR3 is 14 residues. Germline CDR1 reads LGHNA; CDR2 reads YNFKEQ. Trimming took off 1 base at V and 6 bases at J, with 10 bases between the two ends.

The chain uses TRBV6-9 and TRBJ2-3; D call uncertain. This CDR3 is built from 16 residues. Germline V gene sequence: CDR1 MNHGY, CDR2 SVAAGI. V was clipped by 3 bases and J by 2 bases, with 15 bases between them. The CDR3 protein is CASSYLGTSPTDTQYF. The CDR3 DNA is TGTGCCAGCAGTTACTTGGGCACCTCCCCCACAGATACGCAGTATTTT.

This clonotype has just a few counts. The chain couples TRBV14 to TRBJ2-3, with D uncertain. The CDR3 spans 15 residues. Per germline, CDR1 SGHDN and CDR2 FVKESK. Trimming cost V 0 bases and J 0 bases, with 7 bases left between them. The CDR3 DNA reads TGTGCCAGCAGCCAAGATCTCCCAAGCACAGATACGCAGTATTTT. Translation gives CASSQDLPSTDTQYF.

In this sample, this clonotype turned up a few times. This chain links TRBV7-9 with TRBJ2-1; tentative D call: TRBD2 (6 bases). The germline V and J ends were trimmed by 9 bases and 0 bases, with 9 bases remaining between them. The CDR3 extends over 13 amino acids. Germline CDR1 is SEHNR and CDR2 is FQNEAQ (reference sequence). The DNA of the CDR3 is TGTGCCAGAAGCGGGTCCTCCTACAATGAGCAGTTCTTC. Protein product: CARSGSSYNEQFF. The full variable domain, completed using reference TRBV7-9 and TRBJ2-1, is DTGVSQNPRHKITKRGQNVTFRCDPISEHNRLYWYRQTLGQGPEFLTYFQNEAQLEKSRLLSDRFSAERPKGSFSTLEIQRTEQGDSAMYLCARSGSSYNEQFFGPGTRLTVL.

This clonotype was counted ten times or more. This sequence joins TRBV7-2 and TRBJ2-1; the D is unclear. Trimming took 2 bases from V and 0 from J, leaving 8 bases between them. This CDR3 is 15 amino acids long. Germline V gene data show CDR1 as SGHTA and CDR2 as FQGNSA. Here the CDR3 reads CASSLRSPSYNEQFF. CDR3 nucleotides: TGTGCCAGCAGCTTAAGGAGTCCCTCCTACAATGAGCAGTTCTTC.